This TCR beta chain was retrieved from a study of blood T cell repertoires in COVID-19. As for the study in general: From the United States, Italy and Spain came samples of acute and convalescent COVID-19. Nucleic acid was either cDNA or gDNA, and it came from T cells, B-cell-depleted T cells, or PBMCs.

Participants were aged roughly 18 to 89 years, lived in around 22 US areas, and enrolled virtually. Germline V CDR1 and CDR2: MDHEN, SYDVKM. Trimming stripped 6 bases from V and 2 bases from J, with 10 bases between. The CDR3 consists of 13 residues. This clone showed up just once. Source study methods: Quantification of nucleated cells was approximated via reference gene primer amplification. Data came from immunoSEQ multiplex PCR; TCRdb stores just in-frame clones and leaves some out. The DNA gave D and trimming, while V, J and clone size come from that table. The sample has approximately 220,000 clones; around 86% are singletons.

The chain employs TRBV28 and TRBJ1-1; D gene uncertain. The receptor was derived from a woman in her 40s with acute COVID-19. Sequenced material: PBMCs or T cells enriched from blood (not recorded which). CDR3 protein: CASRPHSNTEAFF. Here the CDR3 DNA reads TGTGCCAGCAGGCCTCACAGCAACACTGAAGCTTTCTTT.